This TCR beta chain was retrieved from a study of T cell repertoires in cytomegalovirus infection. Whole-study findings and limits: HLA-C-restricted CMV-specific TCR beta clonotypes were dominant in the ex vivo response.

The CDR3 loop spans 14 amino acids. The V end lost 1 base, the J end lost 3 bases, and 12 bases lay between the germline ends. The germline CDR1 and CDR2 sequences are DFQATT and SNEGSKA (reference sequence). Each CDR3 protein is one row after TCRdb ran MiXCR on the reads. The sample consists of hundreds of thousands of distinct CDR3 sequences, 15% to 20% of them appearing once. Worth noting for this clonotype: As yet, its antigen is unknown.

J is TRBJ1-2 and V is TRBV20-1, with D unresolved. Material for sequencing was PBMCs. The source of this sequence is a human donor in good health (CMV status not recorded). Some clones in this sample may be carry-over from other donors' samples. The CDR3 protein is CSARAPGIYYGYTF. CDR3 coding DNA: TGCAGTGCTAGAGCCCCCGGGATCTACTATGGCTACACCTTC.